The 29 T cell receptor beta chains below were found in one sample sequenced in a study of T cell changes during pregnancy in multiple sclerosis. Assay: immunoSEQ multiplex PCR; the TCRdb copy retains only in-frame clones and omits some. The sample records tens of thousands of clones, roughly 94% being singletons. The specimen was CD4+ T cells from peripheral blood mononuclear cells, collected after pregnancy. These TCRs come from a female donor with multiple sclerosis, enrolled in a pregnancy study.

This chain connects TRBV4-3 to TRBJ2-2; D call uncertain. The length of the CDR3 is 14 residues. Trimming took 2 bases from V and 4 from J, leaving 8 bases between them. Germline lookup yields CDR1 LGHNA and CDR2 YSLEER. The CDR3 nucleotides are TGCGCCAGCAGCCAAATCTCCCCCACCGGGGAGCTGTTTTTT. Protein sequence: CASSQISPTGELFF.

In nucleotides, the CDR3 is TGTGCCAGCAGTTTGCTGACTACGGGGGAGCAGTACTTC. It encodes CASSLLTTGEQYF. The chain has TRBV28 and TRBJ2-7; a weak D match, TRBD2 (5 bases). The V end lost 3 bases, the J end lost 7 bases, and 13 bases lay between the germline ends. The germline gives CDR1 MDHEN, CDR2 SYDVKM. The CDR3 loop spans 13 amino acids.

V and J are TRBV29-1 and TRBJ1-1; D remains ambiguous. Between the trimmed V and J ends, which lost 7 bases and 1 base, there was a span of 22 bases. Germline V gene data show CDR1 as SQVTM and CDR2 as ANQGSEA. This CDR3 is built from 16 residues. CDR3 in DNA: TGCAGCGCAGTAGGGAACACGGGGAGTTCGAACACTGAAGCTTTCTTT. This encodes CSAVGNTGSSNTEAFF.

In DNA, the CDR3 is TGTGCCAGCAGTCACGACAGGGCACCTGAAGCTTTCTTT. Translating gives CASSHDRAPEAFF. This chain uses TRBV27 with TRBJ1-1; 7 nucleotides align to TRBD1. Trimming cost V 5 bases and J 6 bases; bases outside gene matches: 6. CDR3 length equals 13 residues. Germline CDR1 reads MNHEY; CDR2 reads SMNVEV (reference sequence).

A remark on this clone: The CDR3 end shows no conserved phenylalanine or tryptophan, and so a read error is likely. No DNA is shown, since the ends of the CDR3 on it are uncertain; the CDR3 is the one TCRdb lists. The CDR3 is CASSFSTGD. The V gene is TRBV28, the J gene TRBJ2-3; the listed D gene, TRBD1, was not tested against the DNA. The CDR3 adds up to 9 amino acids, both ends counted. Germline-derived CDR1 and CDR2 are MDHEN and SYDVKM.

This chain links TRBV6-1 with TRBJ2-2; perhaps TRBD2 as D (5 bases). The CDR3 is made up of 16 amino acids. Germline values: CDR1 MNHNS, CDR2 SASEGT. Trimming left V 0 bases short and J 4 bases short, with 12 bases between. CDR3 DNA sequence: TGTGCCAGCAGTGAAGCGCCCGGGGTCCTCACCGGGGAGCTGTTTTTT. Its protein is CASSEAPGVLTGELFF.

V gene TRBV30 combines with J gene TRBJ1-2, with D possibly being TRBD1 (6 bases). The CDR3 totals 13 residues. Germline assignment: CDR1 GTSNPN and CDR2 SVGIG (reference sequence). V was cut by 3 bases and J by 7 bases, with 15 bases left in between. CDR3: CAWRLPGGGGYTF. DNA of the CDR3: TGTGCCTGGAGGTTGCCGGGGGGCGGTGGCTACACCTTC.

CDR3 in amino acids: CASSSWTGGVIYEQYF. CDR3 bases: TGTGCCAGCAGTTCGTGGACAGGGGGCGTTATCTACGAGCAGTACTTC. The chain combines TRBV28 with TRBJ2-7, with 11 positions matching TRBD1. J gave up 3 bases and V 4 bases, and 8 bases lay outside the gene matches. Germline values: CDR1 MDHEN, CDR2 SYDVKM. CDR3 length: 16 amino acids. Complete variable domain (other parts from reference TRBV28 and TRBJ2-7): DVKVTQSSRYLVKRTGEKVFLECVQDMDHENMFWYRQDPGLGLRLIYFSYDVKMKEKGDIPEGYSVSREKKERFSLILESASTNQTSMYLCASSSWTGGVIYEQYFGPGTRLTVT.

CDR3 nucleotides: TGTGCCAGCAGTGGGGAACTAGGGGAGACCCAGTACTTC. Protein product: CASSGELGETQYF. The chain employs TRBV2 and TRBJ2-5; TRBD2 is a possible D gene (5 bases). V shed 4 bases and J shed 5 bases, with 11 bases lying between them. CDR3 length: 13 amino acids. Germline assignment: CDR1 SNHLY and CDR2 FYNNEI.

The chain recombines TRBV6-6 with TRBJ1-5; no firm D call. With 5 bases removed from V and 4 bases from J, the gap between germline ends came to 18 bases. CDR1 and CDR2 (germline): MNHNY, SVGAGI (reference sequence). The CDR3 loop spans 16 amino acids. The CDR3 is CASSHPPGMRNQPQHF. CDR3 DNA: TGTGCCAGCAGTCACCCCCCGGGGATGAGGAATCAGCCCCAGCATTTT.

V gene TRBV7-6 combines with J gene TRBJ2-3, with TRBD2 matching 10 bases. The CDR3 spans 20 residues. Trimming took 2 bases from V and 4 from J; bases not matched to a gene: 18. From germline, CDR1 is SGHVS and CDR2 FNYEAQ. As DNA, the CDR3 is TGTGCCAGCAGCTTAAACTTGGTCCTAGCGGGAGAATTCAGAGCAGATACGCAGTATTTT. It encodes CASSLNLVLAGEFRADTQYF.

The CDR3: CATSREASALQYF. The CDR3 DNA reads TGTGCCACCAGCAGAGAGGCTAGCGCATTACAGTACTTC. This rearrangement joins TRBV15 to TRBJ2-7, with D maybe TRBD2 (6 bases). Trimming left V 0 bases short and J 10 bases short, with 13 bases between. The CDR3 covers 13 residues. CDR1 is LNHNV, CDR2 YYDKDF, per germline (reference sequence).

The chain joins TRBV25-1 to TRBJ1-4, with TRBD1 identical over 7 bases. Trimming cost V 5 bases and J 5 bases; bases outside gene matches: 8. CDR3 length equals 15 residues. CDR1 and CDR2 from the germline V gene are MGHDK and SYGVNS. The CDR3 region is CASSPLTGQNEKLFF. In DNA, the CDR3 is TGTGCCAGCAGTCCCTTGACAGGGCAGAATGAAAAACTGTTTTTT.

The genes are TRBV2 and TRBJ1-3; 7 bases map to TRBD1. Germline lookup yields CDR1 SNHLY and CDR2 FYNNEI. With V trimmed by 6 bases and J by 3 bases, 8 bases remained unmatched. The CDR3 is 15 residues long. CDR3 coding DNA: TGTGCCAGCAGACCCGAGACAGGGATTGGAAACACCATATATTTT. Translation gives CASRPETGIGNTIYF.

The chain is built from TRBV27 and TRBJ1-5; possible D gene TRBD1, 6 bases. Trimming removed 5 bases from V and 2 bases from J, with 13 bases in between. Germline lookup yields CDR1 MNHEY and CDR2 SMNVEV (reference sequence). The CDR3 runs to 15 residues. CDR3: CASSPQGIGNQPQHF. CDR3 nucleotide sequence: TGTGCCAGCAGTCCCCAGGGGATCGGCAATCAGCCCCAGCATTTT.

The rearrangement links TRBV27 to TRBJ1-1, with TRBD1 as a possible D gene (5 bases). The V end lost 2 bases, the J end lost 8 bases, and 15 bases lay between the germline ends. In germline, CDR1 is MNHEY, CDR2 SMNVEV (reference sequence). The CDR3 totals 14 residues. In DNA form, the CDR3 reads TGTGCCAGCAGTTTACCCCCCGCGGGGGTAGAAGCTTTCTTT. It is translated as CASSLPPAGVEAFF.

The chain uses TRBV9 and TRBJ2-1, with 12 bases aligning to TRBD2. This CDR3 comprises 16 residues. With V trimmed by 4 bases and J by 3 bases, 5 bases remained unmatched. CDR1 and CDR2 (germline): SGDLS, YYNGEE. The CDR3 loop is CASSTRTSGNYNEQFF. CDR3 nucleotides: TGTGCCAGCAGCACCCGGACTAGCGGGAACTACAATGAGCAGTTCTTC.

V usage is TRBV28 and J usage is TRBJ1-2; D perhaps matches TRBD1 (5 bases). From germline, CDR1 is MDHEN and CDR2 SYDVKM. CDR3 length equals 13 residues. The V gene lost 3 bases and the J gene lost 4 bases, with 9 bases spanning the gap. CDR3 in amino acids: CASSLAGPYGYTF. DNA for the CDR3: TGTGCCAGCAGTTTGGCAGGGCCCTATGGCTACACCTTC.

DNA of the CDR3: TGTGCCAGTAGATGGACAGGTCTCCGGAACACTGAAGCTTTCTTT. This sequence encodes CASRWTGLRNTEAFF. This chain connects TRBV19 to TRBJ1-1; 7 bases match TRBD1. In germline, CDR1 is LNHDA, CDR2 SQIVND (reference sequence). The CDR3 loop spans 15 amino acids. V shed 6 bases and J 1 base; nucleotides not matched to a gene: 8.

V is TRBV5-1 and J is TRBJ2-7; 14 positions match TRBD2. Unmatched junction bases numbered 3, after V lost 0 bases and J lost 4 bases. Germline V lookup: CDR1 SGHRS, CDR2 YFSETQ. CDR3 length: 16 residues. The CDR3 spells CASSLGLAGGPYEQYF. The CDR3 DNA reads as TGCGCCAGCAGCTTGGGACTAGCGGGAGGGCCGTACGAGCAGTACTTC.

This chain connects TRBV10-2 to TRBJ2-7; TRBD1 matches at 9 bases. The V gene end was trimmed by 6 bases and the J gene end by 6 bases; junction bases not matched to a gene: 9. The CDR3 extends over 14 amino acids. CDR1 WSHSY and CDR2 SAAADI come from the germline V gene. DNA of the CDR3: TGCGCCAGCAGGAGACAGGGGGTTACTAGCGAGCAGTACTTC. Amino acid sequence: CASRRQGVTSEQYF.

The chain employs TRBV30 and TRBJ2-3; D is unresolved. The V and J ends lost 1 base and 5 bases respectively, with 4 bases between them. The CDR3 has 11 residues. Per the germline V gene, CDR1 is GTSNPN and CDR2 is SVGIG (reference sequence). As DNA, the CDR3 is TGTGCCTGGAGTGCAAAAGATACGCAGTATTTT. This sequence encodes CAWSAKDTQYF.

This chain joins TRBV4-3 and TRBJ2-1, with 15 bases matching TRBD2. The CDR3 length is 16 residues. J gave up 6 bases and V 2 bases, and 2 bases lay outside the gene matches. Germline lookup yields CDR1 LGHNA and CDR2 YSLEER. CDR3 coding DNA: TGCGCCAGCAGCCAAAGGACTAGCGGGAGGGCCAATGAGCAGTTCTTC. Protein product: CASSQRTSGRANEQFF.

The chain couples TRBV10-3 to TRBJ1-1; D perhaps matches TRBD1 (5 bases). Looked up from germline, CDR1 is ENHRY and CDR2 is SYGVKD. V gave up 5 bases and J gave up 0 bases, with 16 bases separating them. The CDR3 is 16 residues long. The CDR3 reads CAISSGGGLMNTEAFF. DNA of the CDR3: TGTGCCATCAGTTCTGGGGGGGGTTTGATGAACACTGAAGCTTTCTTT.

The chain couples TRBV19 to TRBJ1-1; D is possibly TRBD1 (6 bases). V lost 6 bases and J 7 bases, leaving 15 bases between the germline ends. CDR1 is LNHDA, CDR2 SQIVND, per germline (reference sequence). This CDR3 spans 13 amino acids. The CDR3 reads CASSTTRGSEAFF. The CDR3 DNA reads as TGTGCCAGTAGCACAACGAGGGGGAGTGAAGCTTTCTTT.

CDR3 coding DNA: TGCAGCGTTGGTCGTATATACCCGACTAGCCGAGTAGTACAAGAGACCCAGTACTTC. This gives the protein CSVGRIYPTSRVVQETQYF. V and J are TRBV29-1 and TRBJ2-5; 7 bases agree with TRBD2. V shed 4 bases, J shed 2 bases, and the junction held 22 bases outside the gene matches. Germline V gives CDR1 SQVTM, CDR2 ANQGSEA. CDR3 length: 19 residues.

This rearrangement joins TRBV5-1 to TRBJ1-4, with 9 bases identical to TRBD1. The trim removed 4 bases at V and 7 bases at J, leaving 8 bases unmatched. The CDR3 sequence is 15 residues long. Germline V gene lookup returns CDR1 SGHRS and CDR2 YFSETQ. The CDR3 spells CASSQRTGDGEKLFF. CDR3 in DNA: TGCGCCAGCAGCCAAAGGACAGGGGATGGTGAAAAACTGTTTTTT.

The chain carries TRBV20-1 and TRBJ2-5; the D is unclear. V was trimmed by 7 bases and J by 4 bases, leaving 10 bases between them. This CDR3 is 11 amino acids long. Per the germline V gene, CDR1 is DFQATT and CDR2 is SNEGSKA (reference sequence). CDR3 amino acids: CSGSILETQYF. DNA of the CDR3: TGCAGTGGAAGCATCTTAGAGACCCAGTACTTC.

The V and J genes are TRBV25-1 and TRBJ2-6; a possible D gene is TRBD2 (5 bases). CDR1 and CDR2 (germline): MGHDK, SYGVNS. V shed 0 bases and J shed 3 bases, with 9 bases lying between them. The CDR3 runs to 16 residues. The CDR3 spells CASSEYRGFGANVLTF. In DNA form, the CDR3 reads TGTGCCAGCAGTGAATATCGAGGGTTTGGGGCCAACGTCCTGACTTTC.